The entry below describes one T cell receptor beta chain. Libraries were prepared by immunoSEQ multiplex PCR; TCRdb keeps only in-frame clonotypes and omits some of them. Of 150,000 or so clones in the sample, nearly 85% were seen once. V dropped 4 bases and J dropped 4 bases, with 11 bases sitting between them. CDR3 length: 13 residues. The V gene's germline CDR1 is SGHNT and CDR2 YYREEE (reference sequence). This entry is derived from a study of blood T cell repertoires in COVID-19. Sequencing was carried out using peripheral blood. V is TRBV5-4 and J is TRBJ1-1; D perhaps matches TRBD1 (5 bases). The clonotype originates from a human donor in a cohort sampled during active COVID-19. Here the CDR3 reads CASSRDSITEAFF. DNA of the CDR3: TGTGCCAGCAGCCGCGACAGTATCACTGAAGCTTTCTTT.